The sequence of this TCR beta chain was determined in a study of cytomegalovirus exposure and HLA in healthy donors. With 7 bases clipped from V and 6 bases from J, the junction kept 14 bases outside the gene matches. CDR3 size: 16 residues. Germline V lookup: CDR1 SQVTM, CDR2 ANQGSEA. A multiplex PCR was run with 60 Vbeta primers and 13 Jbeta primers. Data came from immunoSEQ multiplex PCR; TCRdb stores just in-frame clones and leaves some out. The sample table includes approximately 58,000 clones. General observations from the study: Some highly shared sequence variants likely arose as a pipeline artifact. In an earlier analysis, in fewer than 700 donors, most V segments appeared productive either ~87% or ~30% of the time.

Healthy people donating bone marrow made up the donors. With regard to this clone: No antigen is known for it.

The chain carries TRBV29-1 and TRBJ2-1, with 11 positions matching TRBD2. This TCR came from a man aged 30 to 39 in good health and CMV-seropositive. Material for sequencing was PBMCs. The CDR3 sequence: CSGAPVLAGDPNEQFF. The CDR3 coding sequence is TGCAGCGGGGCCCCCGTACTAGCGGGAGATCCCAATGAGCAGTTCTTC.